These 10 T cell receptor beta chains were sequenced from one sample in a study of cytomegalovirus exposure and HLA in healthy donors (dated 2017 in TCRdb). Library creation used the immunoSEQ multiplex PCR assay. The multiplex PCR relied on a mix of 60 forward primers for TCR Vbeta segments and 13 reverse primers for TCR Jbeta segments. In TCRdb, the immuneACCESS table is reduced to in-frame sequences with V and J assigned. These tables do not hold every clone; where another copy was compared, an unresolved V gene accounts for under half, and the others remain unexplained. In all, the sample holds some 210,000 clones, and about 85% of those were seen once. The top ten hold approximately 10% of the sample. The source material was PBMCs. The receptor source for this set is a woman between 45 and 65 years old in good health and CMV-seropositive.

The chain is built from TRBV19 and TRBJ2-7; 10 nucleotides match TRBD1. Unmatched junction bases numbered 15, after V lost 7 bases and J lost 0 bases. The CDR3 has 18 residues. Germline lookup yields CDR1 LNHDA and CDR2 SQIVND (reference sequence). CDR3: CASTTTWDRGSISYEQYF. The CDR3 DNA is TGTGCCAGTACTACGACCTGGGACAGGGGATCTATCTCCTACGAGCAGTACTTC.

This clone was observed a handful of times. This chain uses TRBV4-1 with TRBJ2-3, with TRBD2 as a possible D gene (5 bases). Germline assignment: CDR1 MGHRA and CDR2 YSYEKL. This CDR3 has 15 residues. V shed 0 bases and J shed 3 bases, with 10 bases lying between them. As DNA, the CDR3 is TGCGCCAGCAGCCAAGAGCGGGCAGCTACAGATACGCAGTATTTT. This gives the protein CASSQERAATDTQYF.

J is TRBJ2-1 and V is TRBV7-2; TRBD1 aligns across 10 bases. The CDR3 consists of 17 residues. Germline V CDR1 and CDR2: SGHTA, FQGNSA. J gave up 5 bases and V 1 base, and 8 bases lay outside the gene matches. CDR3 in amino acids: CASSLVGGGQGNNEQFF. In DNA, the CDR3 is TGTGCCAGCAGCTTAGTGGGTGGGGGACAGGGGAACAATGAGCAGTTCTTC.

The chain joins TRBV27 to TRBJ2-3, with 9 bases aligning to TRBD1. V lost 5 bases, J lost 3 bases, and 12 bases stayed unmatched. This CDR3 is built from 17 residues. Germline loops: CDR1 MNHEY, CDR2 SMNVEV (reference sequence). The CDR3 reads CASSILPGTGRTDTQYF. The CDR3 nucleotides are TGTGCCAGCAGTATCCTCCCCGGGACAGGGCGGACAGATACGCAGTATTTT.

V gene TRBV28 combines with J gene TRBJ2-7; D gene ambiguous. The CDR3 is 12 amino acids. The ends were cut back, 3 bases at V and 5 bases at J, with 8 bases in the middle. Per germline, CDR1 MDHEN and CDR2 SYDVKM. The CDR3 nucleotides read TGTGCCAGCAGTTTTTCGGGTCACGAGCAGTACTTC. This translates into CASSFSGHEQYF.

This rearrangement joins TRBV9 to TRBJ2-7; D might be TRBD1 (5 bases). CDR1 and CDR2 from the germline V gene are SGDLS and YYNGEE. The CDR3 is 13 amino acids. V was clipped by 2 bases and J by 6 bases, with 12 bases between them. CDR3 nucleotides: TGTGCCAGCAGCGTCTCAACAGGTTCCGAGCAGTACTTC. Protein product: CASSVSTGSEQYF. Drawing the rest from reference TRBV9 and TRBJ2-7, the complete variable domain is DSGVTQTPKHLITATGQRVTLRCSPRSGDLSVYWYQQSLDQGLQFLIQYYNGEERAKGNILERFSAQQFPDLHSELNLSSLELGDSALYFCASSVSTGSEQYFGPGTRLTVT.

The chain combines TRBV5-1 with TRBJ2-1, with 8 bases identical to TRBD2. Germline loops: CDR1 SGHRS, CDR2 YFSETQ. The CDR3 has 15 amino acids. The J segment lost 4 bases and the V segment lost 4 bases, leaving 7 bases of the junction unmatched. CDR3 region: CASSRGSGSYNEQFF. The CDR3 bases are TGCGCCAGCAGCAGAGGGAGCGGGAGTTACAATGAGCAGTTCTTC.

The chain employs TRBV5-1 and TRBJ2-7; 9 bases align to TRBD1. Germline V gene lookup returns CDR1 SGHRS and CDR2 YFSETQ. This CDR3 spans 15 amino acids. J gave up 7 bases and V 0 bases, and 8 bases lay outside the gene matches. The chain's CDR3 is CASSLAKQGAGEQYF. CDR3 nucleotide sequence: TGCGCCAGCAGCTTGGCCAAACAGGGGGCGGGGGAGCAGTACTTC. The full variable domain, in which reference TRBV5-1 and TRBJ2-7 provide the parts outside the CDR3, is KAGVTQTPRYLIKTRGQQVTLSCSPISGHRSVSWYQQTPGQGLQFLFEYFSETQRNKGNFPGRFSGRQFSNSRSEMNVSTLELGDSALYLCASSLAKQGAGEQYFGPGTRLTVT.

The chain combines TRBV5-6 with TRBJ1-2; tentatively, D is TRBD1 (6 bases). Trimming pared 3 bases from V and 4 bases from J, leaving 13 bases between. Germline CDR1 is SGHDT and CDR2 is YYEEEE. The CDR3 consists of 14 residues. The CDR3 DNA reads TGTGCCAGCAGCTGGAAGACAGGACCCTATGGCTACACCTTC. Its translation: CASSWKTGPYGYTF. The whole variable domain, filled in from reference TRBV5-6 and TRBJ1-2, reads DAGVTQSPTHLIKTRGQQVTLRCSPKSGHDTVSWYQQALGQGPQFIFQYYEEEERQRGNFPDRFSGHQFPNYSSELNVNALLLGDSALYLCASSWKTGPYGYTFGSGTRLTVV.

J is TRBJ1-2 and V is TRBV4-3, with no clear D. The CDR3 runs 14 residues. Per the germline V gene, CDR1 is LGHNA and CDR2 is YSLEER. V was cut by 3 bases and J by 4 bases, with 12 bases left in between. The chain's CDR3 is CASSHSGGSYGYTF. DNA for the CDR3: TGCGCCAGCAGCCATTCCGGAGGAAGCTATGGCTACACCTTC.